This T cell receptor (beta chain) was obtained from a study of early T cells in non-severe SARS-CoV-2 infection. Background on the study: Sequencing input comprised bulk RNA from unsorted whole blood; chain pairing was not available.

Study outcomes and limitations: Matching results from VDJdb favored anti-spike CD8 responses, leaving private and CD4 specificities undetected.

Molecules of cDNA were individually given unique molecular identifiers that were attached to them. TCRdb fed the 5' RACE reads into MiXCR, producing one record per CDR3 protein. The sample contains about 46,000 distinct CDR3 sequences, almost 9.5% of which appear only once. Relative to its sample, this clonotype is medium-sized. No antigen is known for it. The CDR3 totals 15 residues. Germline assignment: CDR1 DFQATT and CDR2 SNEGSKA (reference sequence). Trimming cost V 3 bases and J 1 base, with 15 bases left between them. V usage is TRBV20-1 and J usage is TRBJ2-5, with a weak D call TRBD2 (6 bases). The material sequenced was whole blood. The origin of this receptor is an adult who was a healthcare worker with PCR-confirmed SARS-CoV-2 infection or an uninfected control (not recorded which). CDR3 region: CSARVTAGFQETQYF. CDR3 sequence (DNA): TGCAGTGCTAGGGTGACCGCGGGGTTCCAAGAGACCCAGTACTTC.